The 5 T cell receptor beta chains below were found in one sample sequenced in a study of T cell responses to AZD1222 COVID-19 vaccine. Using immunoSEQ multiplex PCR, the repertoire was profiled, and TCRdb retains in-frame clones only, with some absent. This table holds 150,000 to 200,000 clones, about 92% found once. The sequenced sample was peripheral blood, obtained 28 days after the second AZD1222 dose. Receptor source: an adult who received the AZD1222 COVID-19 vaccine.

Here the CDR3 reads CASSWGRNTEAFF. The CDR3 bases are TGTGCCAGCAGTTGGGGTAGGAACACTGAAGCTTTCTTT. The chain links TRBV27 to TRBJ1-1; no firm D call. Per the germline V gene, CDR1 is MNHEY and CDR2 is SMNVEV (reference sequence). The CDR3 has 13 residues. Trimming took 4 bases from V and 1 from J, leaving 7 bases between them.

The chain employs TRBV5-1 and TRBJ1-4; D is possibly TRBD1 (6 bases). The CDR3 has 15 residues. V shed 1 base and J shed 8 bases, with 15 bases lying between them. From germline, CDR1 is SGHRS and CDR2 YFSETQ. CDR3 sequence: CASSLSWGAGEKLFF. The DNA for the CDR3 is TGCGCCAGCAGCTTGAGTTGGGGGGCTGGGGAAAAACTGTTTTTT.

The chain joins TRBV11-2 to TRBJ1-2; D is unresolved. The length of the CDR3 is 13 residues. Germline-derived CDR1 and CDR2 are SGHAT and FQNNGV. The ends were cut back, 2 bases at V and 7 bases at J, with 11 bases in the middle. The CDR3 sequence: CASSLSRSGGYTF. The CDR3 DNA is TGTGCCAGCAGCTTATCCAGGAGCGGTGGCTACACCTTC.

The V and J genes are TRBV12-3 or TRBV12-4 and TRBJ1-3; D unclear. The CDR3 contains 12 residues. The V gene lost 3 bases and the J gene lost 3 bases, with 3 bases spanning the gap. Here the CDR3 DNA reads TGTGCCAGCAGTTTGGTTGGAAACACCATATATTTT. This translates into CASSLVGNTIYF.

This clone was observed once. This sequence joins TRBV3-1 (or the pseudogene TRBV3-2) and TRBJ1-5; D is undetermined. Per the germline V gene, CDR1 is LGHDT and CDR2 is YNNKEL (reference sequence). V was shortened by 0 bases and J by 6 bases, with 3 bases between the two germline ends. CDR3 length equals 12 residues. CDR3 in amino acids: CASSQDRQPQHF. CDR3 DNA sequence: TGTGCCAGCAGCCAAGACCGTCAGCCCCAGCATTTT.